Below are 10 T cell receptor beta chains sequenced from a single sample in a study of blood T cell repertoires in COVID-19. Sequenced by immunoSEQ multiplex PCR; TCRdb stores in-frame clones only, minus some. The table lists about 170,000 clones, 88% of them singletons. Sequencing input: peripheral blood. These receptors were collected from a man in his fifties or sixties who had recovered from COVID-19.

The chain links TRBV9 to TRBJ2-1; 11 positions agree with TRBD2. This CDR3 comprises 15 residues. With 4 bases clipped from V and 8 bases from J, the junction kept 8 bases outside the gene matches. The germline CDR1 and CDR2 sequences are SGDLS and YYNGEE. CDR3 nucleotide sequence: TGTGCCAGCAGCCCCCGGCTAGCGGGGGGCTATGAGCAGTTCTTC. Amino acids: CASSPRLAGGYEQFF.

The genes are TRBV6-5 and TRBJ2-2; 8 bases line up with TRBD2. Trimming removed 6 bases from V and 3 bases from J; junction bases left unmatched: 6. Germline CDR1 MNHEY, CDR2 SVGAGI. The CDR3 extends over 15 amino acids. The chain's CDR3 is CASRPGLAHTGELFF. CDR3 DNA sequence: TGTGCCAGCAGACCCGGACTAGCCCACACCGGGGAGCTGTTTTTT.

The chain carries TRBV6-2 or TRBV6-3 and TRBJ2-1; 9 bases are shared with TRBD1. This CDR3 is built from 17 residues. V gave up 5 bases and J gave up 3 bases; unmatched junction bases: 11. From germline, CDR1 is MNHEY and CDR2 SVGEGT. This CDR3 is CASSANLGTGLYNEQFF. CDR3 nucleotides: TGTGCCAGCAGTGCGAACCTCGGGACAGGGCTCTACAATGAGCAGTTCTTC.

This sequence joins TRBV2 and TRBJ1-5; D perhaps matches TRBD1 (6 bases). CDR3 length: 13 residues. V lost 7 bases and J lost 7, with 14 bases in between. CDR1 is SNHLY and CDR2 is FYNNEI in the germline V gene. In nucleotides, the CDR3 is TGTGCCAGCACCCGGGGGGCTCGGCAGCCCCAGCATTTT. This codes for CASTRGARQPQHF. Looking up the rest from reference TRBV2 and TRBJ1-5 gives the full variable domain: EPEVTQTPSHQVTQMGQEVILRCVPISNHLYFYWYRQILGQKVEFLVSFYNNEISEKSEIFDDQFSVERPDGSNFTLKIRSTKLEDSAMYFCASTRGARQPQHFGDGTRLSIL.

V and J are TRBV29-1 and TRBJ2-3; 8 bases are shared with TRBD2. From germline, CDR1 is SQVTM and CDR2 ANQGSEA. The J segment lost 0 bases and the V segment lost 4 bases, leaving 12 bases of the junction unmatched. The CDR3 covers 17 residues. The CDR3 DNA sequence: TGCAGCGTTGTTCGCTGGGCTAGCGGGCCCAGCACAGATACGCAGTATTTT. It codes for CSVVRWASGPSTDTQYF.

The chain uses TRBV6-6 and TRBJ2-2; D might be TRBD1 (6 bases). Trimming shortened V by 8 bases and J by 9 bases, and 13 bases separated the two germline ends. CDR1 and CDR2 from the germline V gene are MNHNY and SVGAGI (reference sequence). The CDR3 length is 12 residues. The CDR3 spells CASGDRIRELFF. The CDR3 DNA reads as TGTGCCAGCGGTGACAGGATCCGGGAGCTGTTTTTT.

The V call is TRBV28, the J call TRBJ1-2, with 7 bases that match TRBD1. CDR3 length: 16 amino acids. J gave up 0 bases and V 2 bases, and 6 bases lay outside the gene matches. Germline V CDR1 and CDR2: MDHEN, SYDVKM. The chain's CDR3 is CASSLGGTAPNYGYTF. The CDR3 coding sequence is TGTGCCAGCAGTTTAGGCGGGACAGCACCTAACTATGGCTACACCTTC.

Here the CDR3 reads CASSEATGGADEQFF. The DNA of the CDR3 is TGTGCCAGCAGTGAAGCGACGGGGGGGGCCGATGAGCAGTTCTTC. The V gene is TRBV6-1, the J gene TRBJ2-1; 8 bases are a match to TRBD2. Trimming removed 0 bases from V and 8 bases from J; junction bases left unmatched: 6. The germline V gene encodes CDR1 MNHNS and CDR2 SASEGT. The length of the CDR3 is 15 residues.

V and J are TRBV7-7 and TRBJ2-7; D is possibly TRBD2 (8 bases). Per germline, CDR1 SSHAT and CDR2 FNYEAQ (reference sequence). The ends were cut back, 5 bases at V and 8 bases at J, with 28 bases in the middle. The CDR3 is 17 amino acids. CDR3 region: CASSPSGGTGGGGQQYF. CDR3 nucleotide sequence: TGTGCCAGCAGCCCTTCCGGGGGAACGGGAGGGGGCGGTCAGCAGTACTTC.

In this sample, this clone turned up once. The CDR3 DNA reads as TGTGCCAGTACTCAAGCGGGGGAGTCCGGCAATGAGCAGTTCTTC. It encodes CASTQAGESGNEQFF. The gene calls are TRBV19 and TRBJ2-1, with TRBD2 matching over 8 bases. This CDR3 is 15 amino acids long. The trim removed 7 bases at V and 6 bases at J, leaving 11 bases unmatched. Germline V gene sequence: CDR1 LNHDA, CDR2 SQIVND (reference sequence). The whole variable domain, remainder taken from reference TRBV19 and TRBJ2-1, is DGGITQSPKYLFRKEGQNVTLSCEQNLNHDAMYWYRQDPGQGLRLIYYSQIVNDFQKGDIAEGYSVSREKKESFPLTVTSAQKNPTAFYLCASTQAGESGNEQFFGPGTRLTVL.